This TCR beta chain was retrieved from a study of identical twins. This clonotype occurred many times. Its cognate antigen is unknown. Study-level results: Beta out-of-frame twin sharing showed a weaker excess. Part of the zero-insertion signal could reflect confounding by invariant MAIT and iNKT cells.

Carrying unique molecular identifiers, the cDNA also gained a universal primer site through template switching. TCRdb fed the 5' RACE reads into MiXCR, producing one record per CDR3 protein. The sample records approximately 690,000 distinct CDR3 sequences, approximately 6.1% being singletons. The sequence came from a man between 18 and 35 years old in good health. Sequencing was performed on naive T cells sorted from blood.

In DNA, the CDR3 is TGTGCCAGCAAGAGCAAGGAGACCCAGTACTTC. The encoded protein is CASKSKETQYF. The chain joins TRBV6-5 to TRBJ2-5; D is unclear. Trimming cost V 7 bases and J 5 bases, with 8 bases left between them. Germline V lookup: CDR1 MNHEY, CDR2 SVGAGI. This CDR3 spans 11 amino acids.